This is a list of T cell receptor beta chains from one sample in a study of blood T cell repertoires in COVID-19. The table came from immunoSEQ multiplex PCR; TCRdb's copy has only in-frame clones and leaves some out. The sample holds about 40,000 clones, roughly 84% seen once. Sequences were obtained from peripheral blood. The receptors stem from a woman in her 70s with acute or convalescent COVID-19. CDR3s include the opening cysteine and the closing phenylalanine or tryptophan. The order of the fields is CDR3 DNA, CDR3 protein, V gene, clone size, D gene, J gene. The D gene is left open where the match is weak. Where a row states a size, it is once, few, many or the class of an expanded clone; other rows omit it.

cdr3_nt: TGTGCCAGCAGTTCATCCGACAGATCCGACACCATATATTTT
cdr3_aa: CASSSSDRSDTIYF
v_call: TRBV6-2/TRBV6-3
clone_size: NA
d_call: NA
j_call: TRBJ1-3

cdr3_nt: TGTGCCAGCAGTTACGGGCAGGGGCTCAGTAAAGGTGGCTACACCTTC
cdr3_aa: CASSYGQGLSKGGYTF
v_call: TRBV6-6
clone_size: NA
d_call: NA
j_call: TRBJ1-2

cdr3_nt: TGTGCCAGCAGTCGGACTAGCGGGATCACAGATACGCAGTATTTT
cdr3_aa: CASSRTSGITDTQYF
v_call: TRBV28
clone_size: NA
d_call: TRBD2
j_call: TRBJ2-3

cdr3_nt: TGTGCCAGCAGGGCCGGGACAGGGATGTCCACCGAGCAGTACTTC
cdr3_aa: CASRAGTGMSTEQYF
v_call: TRBV7-6
clone_size: NA
d_call: TRBD1
j_call: TRBJ2-7

cdr3_nt: TGTGCCAGCCGAGGACTGGGGGGCTACACCTTC
cdr3_aa: CASRGLGGYTF
v_call: TRBV28
clone_size: NA
d_call: NA
j_call: TRBJ1-2

cdr3_nt: TGTGCCAGTAGACAGACTAGCGGGGTATTTAACGAGCAGTTCTTC
cdr3_aa: CASRQTSGVFNEQFF
v_call: TRBV19
clone_size: once
d_call: TRBD2
j_call: TRBJ2-1

cdr3_nt: TGCGCCAGCACCCCTTGGGGGCGAGCCTACAATGAGCAGTTCTTC
cdr3_aa: CASTPWGRAYNEQFF
v_call: TRBV5-1
clone_size: NA
d_call: NA
j_call: TRBJ2-1

cdr3_nt: TGTGCCAGCAGTTTTAATGGACAGGGGGCCTACGAGCAGTACTTC
cdr3_aa: CASSFNGQGAYEQYF
v_call: TRBV2
clone_size: NA
d_call: TRBD1
j_call: TRBJ2-7

cdr3_nt: TGTGCCAGCAAAGACAGGAGAGGGTATGAGCAGTTCTTC
cdr3_aa: CASKDRRGYEQFF
v_call: TRBV27
clone_size: NA
d_call: NA
j_call: TRBJ2-1

cdr3_nt: TGTGCCAGCAGTTCCACTAGCGGGGGGCCCTACGAGCAGTACTTC
cdr3_aa: CASSSTSGGPYEQYF
v_call: TRBV6-2/TRBV6-3
clone_size: once
d_call: TRBD2
j_call: TRBJ2-7

cdr3_nt: TGTGCCAGCAGCTCCCCTCAGGGTTCTGGAAACACCATATATTTT
cdr3_aa: CASSSPQGSGNTIYF
v_call: TRBV7-2
clone_size: NA
d_call: NA
j_call: TRBJ1-3

cdr3_nt: TGTGCCAGCAGCGTTTACGACAGTACCGGGACTAGCGGGAGTGTAAGGCAGTTCTTC
cdr3_aa: CASSVYDSTGTSGSVRQFF
v_call: TRBV9
clone_size: NA
d_call: TRBD2
j_call: TRBJ2-1

cdr3_nt: TGTGCCAGCAGTGCCATAGGGGGGGCAGGCCAAAATTCACCCCTCCACTTT
cdr3_aa: CASSAIGGAGQNSPLHF
v_call: TRBV6-1
clone_size: NA
d_call: NA
j_call: TRBJ1-6

cdr3_nt: TGCGCCAGCAGCCAAGTTGGGACTAGCGGTTCCGGGGAGCTGTTTTTT
cdr3_aa: CASSQVGTSGSGELFF
v_call: TRBV4-1
clone_size: NA
d_call: TRBD2
j_call: TRBJ2-2

cdr3_nt: TGTGCCAGCAGCAAAGTTGAGACTAGCGGCCAGATCTCCTACAATGAGCAGTTCTTC
cdr3_aa: CASSKVETSGQISYNEQFF
v_call: TRBV21-1
clone_size: few
d_call: NA
j_call: TRBJ2-1

cdr3_nt: TGTGCCAGTAGTTCCGGACAATACGCCTCCTACGAGCAGTACTTC
cdr3_aa: CASSSGQYASYEQYF
v_call: TRBV19
clone_size: NA
d_call: NA
j_call: TRBJ2-7

cdr3_nt: TGCGCCAGCAGCTTGGTAGGACAGGGTGTTGACGAGCAGTTCTTC
cdr3_aa: CASSLVGQGVDEQFF
v_call: TRBV5-1
clone_size: few
d_call: TRBD1
j_call: TRBJ2-1

cdr3_nt: TGTGCCAGCAGTACCCCGGGACTAGTGACCGGGGAGCTGTTTTTT
cdr3_aa: CASSTPGLVTGELFF
v_call: TRBV6-5
clone_size: NA
d_call: TRBD2
j_call: TRBJ2-2

cdr3_nt: TGTGCCAGCAGCGCACTCCCAAGGGGAAATTCACCCCTCCACTTT
cdr3_aa: CASSALPRGNSPLHF
v_call: TRBV7-3
clone_size: NA
d_call: NA
j_call: TRBJ1-6

cdr3_nt: TGTGCCAGCAGCTCCACCGGGACAGCGCGGCCTAACTATGGCTACACCTTC
cdr3_aa: CASSSTGTARPNYGYTF
v_call: TRBV11-2
clone_size: NA
d_call: TRBD1
j_call: TRBJ1-2

cdr3_nt: TGTGCCAGCAGCCCCCCAACAGGGACAAATTCACCCCTCCACTTT
cdr3_aa: CASSPPTGTNSPLHF
v_call: TRBV28
clone_size: NA
d_call: NA
j_call: TRBJ1-6

cdr3_nt: TGTGCCAGCAGCCCGACGGGACTAGCGGGAGGAATCCAAGAGACCCAGTACTTC
cdr3_aa: CASSPTGLAGGIQETQYF
v_call: TRBV5-4
clone_size: NA
d_call: TRBD2
j_call: TRBJ2-5

cdr3_nt: TGTGCCAGCACCCGGACCGGGACAGGGGGCCCAGATACGCAGTATTTT
cdr3_aa: CASTRTGTGGPDTQYF
v_call: TRBV25-1
clone_size: NA
d_call: TRBD1
j_call: TRBJ2-3

cdr3_nt: TGTGCCAGCAGCCAAGTTAGGGGGGGGAACACTGAAGCTTTCTTT
cdr3_aa: CASSQVRGGNTEAFF
v_call: TRBV3-1/TRBV3-2
clone_size: few
d_call: NA
j_call: TRBJ1-1

cdr3_nt: TGTGCCTGGAGTGTAACGGGGGGCAATCAGCCCCAGCATTTT
cdr3_aa: CAWSVTGGNQPQHF
v_call: TRBV30
clone_size: NA
d_call: NA
j_call: TRBJ1-5

cdr3_nt: TGTGCCAGCAGCCGGGGGACTAGCGGGAGTGATTTCTCCTACGAGCAGTACTTC
cdr3_aa: CASSRGTSGSDFSYEQYF
v_call: TRBV4-2
clone_size: NA
d_call: TRBD2
j_call: TRBJ2-7

cdr3_nt: TGTGCCAGCAGCTTACCGGAAAGCGGAGAGACCCAGTACTTC
cdr3_aa: CASSLPESGETQYF
v_call: TRBV5-4
clone_size: NA
d_call: NA
j_call: TRBJ2-5

cdr3_nt: TGTGCCAGTAGTATTGGACGACAGGGGGAACAGCCCCAGCATTTT
cdr3_aa: CASSIGRQGEQPQHF
v_call: TRBV19
clone_size: NA
d_call: TRBD1
j_call: TRBJ1-5

cdr3_nt: TGTGCCAGCAGTTTATCGGGCCTCTCCTACAATGAGCAGTTCTTC
cdr3_aa: CASSLSGLSYNEQFF
v_call: TRBV27
clone_size: NA
d_call: NA
j_call: TRBJ2-1

cdr3_nt: TGTGCCAGCAGTTTCCGGGACAGGGACGGCTACACCTTC
cdr3_aa: CASSFRDRDGYTF
v_call: TRBV27
clone_size: NA
d_call: TRBD1
j_call: TRBJ1-2

cdr3_nt: TGTGCCAGCAGCCCTAGGGAGGGACGGAACAATGAGCAGTTCTTC
cdr3_aa: CASSPREGRNNEQFF
v_call: TRBV2
clone_size: NA
d_call: TRBD2
j_call: TRBJ2-1

cdr3_nt: TGTGCTAGTGGTAAACGGACAGGGAACGCCTACGAGCAGTACTTC
cdr3_aa: CASGKRTGNAYEQYF
v_call: TRBV12-5
clone_size: NA
d_call: TRBD1
j_call: TRBJ2-7

cdr3_nt: TGTGCCAGCAGCTCGGCGGGCCAGGGAAACACCATATATTTT
cdr3_aa: CASSSAGQGNTIYF
v_call: TRBV7-9
clone_size: NA
d_call: NA
j_call: TRBJ1-3

cdr3_nt: TGCAGCGTGGGGACTAGCGGGAGTGTCTACGAGCAGTACTTC
cdr3_aa: CSVGTSGSVYEQYF
v_call: TRBV29-1
clone_size: NA
d_call: TRBD2
j_call: TRBJ2-7

cdr3_nt: TGTGCCAGTGGCGGGACTAGAGAGGAGGTCGGGGAGCTGTTTTTT
cdr3_aa: CASGGTREEVGELFF
v_call: TRBV19
clone_size: few
d_call: TRBD2
j_call: TRBJ2-2

cdr3_nt: TGTGCCAGCTCACCACGCGGAACTAATGAAAAACTGTTTTTT
cdr3_aa: CASSPRGTNEKLFF
v_call: TRBV18
clone_size: NA
d_call: NA
j_call: TRBJ1-4

cdr3_nt: TGTGCCAGCAGGACCGGACAGAGCGAGCAGTACTTC
cdr3_aa: CASRTGQSEQYF
v_call: TRBV12-3/TRBV12-4
clone_size: few
d_call: NA
j_call: TRBJ2-7

cdr3_nt: TGTGTCTCTACGGGCTCCTACAATGAGCAGTTCTTC
cdr3_aa: CVSTGSYNEQFF
v_call: TRBV6-5
clone_size: NA
d_call: NA
j_call: TRBJ2-1

cdr3_nt: TGTGCCAGCAGCCCCGGGACAGGGTTAAATCAGCCCCAGCATTTT
cdr3_aa: CASSPGTGLNQPQHF
v_call: TRBV7-2
clone_size: NA
d_call: TRBD1
j_call: TRBJ1-5

cdr3_nt: TGCGCCAGCAGCCCAACGGGACAAGGGTTTGAAAAACTGTTTTTT
cdr3_aa: CASSPTGQGFEKLFF
v_call: TRBV5-1
clone_size: NA
d_call: NA
j_call: TRBJ1-4

cdr3_nt: TGTGCCAGCAGGAAAAATAGCGGGAGCGCCTACGAGCAGTACTTC
cdr3_aa: CASRKNSGSAYEQYF
v_call: TRBV11-2
clone_size: few
d_call: TRBD2
j_call: TRBJ2-7

cdr3_nt: TGCGCCAGCAGCCAAGACTCTAGCGGGAGGTTCAATGAGCAGTTCTTC
cdr3_aa: CASSQDSSGRFNEQFF
v_call: TRBV4-1
clone_size: NA
d_call: TRBD2
j_call: TRBJ2-1

cdr3_nt: TGTGCCACCAGTGACCGCAACAGGGGACAAGAGACCCAGTACTTC
cdr3_aa: CATSDRNRGQETQYF
v_call: TRBV24-1
clone_size: NA
d_call: TRBD1
j_call: TRBJ2-5

cdr3_nt: TGTGCCAGCAGCTCCCTAGCGGCCGGGAACACTGAAGCTTTCTTT
cdr3_aa: CASSSLAAGNTEAFF
v_call: TRBV11-2
clone_size: NA
d_call: NA
j_call: TRBJ1-1

cdr3_nt: TGTGCCAGCAGCTTAGGGCTAGGCTCTTCGACAGGAAACATTCAGTACTTC
cdr3_aa: CASSLGLGSSTGNIQYF
v_call: TRBV7-8
clone_size: NA
d_call: NA
j_call: TRBJ2-4

cdr3_nt: TGTGCCAGCAGCCAAGATTCTGGACAGGGCGAAAACTATGGCTACACCTTC
cdr3_aa: CASSQDSGQGENYGYTF
v_call: TRBV4-2
clone_size: NA
d_call: TRBD1
j_call: TRBJ1-2

cdr3_nt: TGTGCCACCAGTGGTGACAGGGATCAGCCCCAGCATTTT
cdr3_aa: CATSGDRDQPQHF
v_call: TRBV24-1
clone_size: NA
d_call: TRBD1
j_call: TRBJ1-5

cdr3_nt: TGTGCCAGCAGCTTATACGCGGGTAACACTGAAGCTTTCTTT
cdr3_aa: CASSLYAGNTEAFF
v_call: TRBV7-2
clone_size: few
d_call: NA
j_call: TRBJ1-1

cdr3_nt: TGCGCCAGCAGCTTGGGGCGTGGTTCTAGCGGATTCAATGAGCAGTTCTTC
cdr3_aa: CASSLGRGSSGFNEQFF
v_call: TRBV5-1
clone_size: NA
d_call: TRBD2
j_call: TRBJ2-1

cdr3_nt: TGTGCCAGCTCACGGACAGCTTACGAGCAGTACTTC
cdr3_aa: CASSRTAYEQYF
v_call: TRBV18
clone_size: once
d_call: NA
j_call: TRBJ2-7

cdr3_nt: TGTGCCACCCGGTATGGGGACAGTGAGTCCTACGAGCAGTACTTC
cdr3_aa: CATRYGDSESYEQYF
v_call: TRBV28
clone_size: NA
d_call: TRBD1
j_call: TRBJ2-7

cdr3_nt: TGTGCCAGCAGCATAGGGACAGCTGCGGGTCAAGAGACCCAGTACTTC
cdr3_aa: CASSIGTAAGQETQYF
v_call: TRBV7-3
clone_size: NA
d_call: TRBD1
j_call: TRBJ2-5

cdr3_nt: TGTGCCAGCAGCCCTCTGGGACTAGCGGGAGTGACAGATACGCAGTATTTT
cdr3_aa: CASSPLGLAGVTDTQYF
v_call: TRBV28
clone_size: NA
d_call: TRBD2
j_call: TRBJ2-3

cdr3_nt: TGCGCCAGCAGCCGGACCCGGGACTCCTACAATGAGCAGTTCTTC
cdr3_aa: CASSRTRDSYNEQFF
v_call: TRBV5-1
clone_size: NA
d_call: NA
j_call: TRBJ2-1